This T cell receptor (beta chain) derives from a study of shared clonotypes between healthy human individuals. Study results and limitations: In general, naive subsets displayed greater estimated richness than memory subsets did.

Deep was the level used in running the assay. Here immunoSEQ multiplex PCR was the method, and the copy in TCRdb shows in-frame clones only, minus some. The table lists 2 million to 2.5 million clones, 90% to 95% of them singletons. A remark on this clone: Its specificity is unknown.

The CDR3 spans 14 residues. CDR1 and CDR2 from the germline V gene are SGHAT and FQNNGV. V was trimmed by 8 bases and J by 1 base, leaving 14 bases between them. Terminally differentiated effector memory CD45RA+ cells were excluded by CCR7 positive selection of CD45RO-negative cells. This TCR came from a man between 18 and 29 years old in good health. Some clones in this sample may be carry-over from other donors' samples. The chain links TRBV11-2 to TRBJ1-1; no clear D gene. Specimen: naive CD8+ T cells from PBMCs. The CDR3 sequence is CASRETQRNTEAFF. CDR3 coding DNA: TGTGCCAGCCGAGAGACGCAAAGGAACACTGAAGCTTTCTTT.